These 22 T cell receptor beta chains were sequenced from one sample in a study of T-cell reconstitution after alpha-beta-depleted transplantation in children (dated by TCRdb to about 2016). The method was PCR. Sequencer: Illumina HiSeq 2500. TCR libraries were prepared with molecular barcoding, using unique molecular identifiers to normalize TCRbeta repertoire quantification. TCRdb cleaned the public reads at Q25 with fastp, built clones with MiXCR and kept in-frame beta chains. Rows with a matching CDR3 protein are joined into one entry that keeps the most common DNA and genes. This sample gives approximately 210,000 distinct CDR3 sequences in total; under 20% of them show up just once. The ten largest clones capture about 45% of the sample. What the treatment or condition label conveys for this sample: allogeneic hematopoietic cell transplantation with graft depleted of TCRalphabeta T cells and CD19 B cells.

The input for sequencing was PBMCs, mostly from graft donor cells, taken 360 days after TCRalphabeta/CD19-depleted stem cell transplant. The receptors stem from a male patient aged 2-15 years who had a stem cell transplant for acute lymphoblastic leukemia, so the T cells may come from the graft donor.

This clonotype was detected only a few times. The rearrangement links TRBV6-1 to TRBJ2-7; TRBD1 agrees at 7 bases. The germline V gene encodes CDR1 MNHNS and CDR2 SASEGT. The V gene end was trimmed by 8 bases and the J gene end by 2 bases; junction bases not matched to a gene: 9. This CDR3 has 14 amino acids. CDR3 coding DNA: TGTGCCAGCCGAGGACAGGCCCGACCCTACGAGCAGTACTTC. Encoded protein: CASRGQARPYEQYF.

J is TRBJ1-3 and V is TRBV28; D call uncertain. The V and J ends lost 2 bases and 2 bases respectively, with 7 bases between them. The V gene's germline CDR1 is MDHEN and CDR2 SYDVKM. The CDR3 has 14 amino acids. As DNA, the CDR3 is TGTGCCAGCAGTTTAGCCGGGGCTGGAAACACCATATATTTT. It encodes CASSLAGAGNTIYF.

The count of this clonotype is one. This rearrangement joins TRBV7-9 to TRBJ1-4; D may be TRBD1 (6 bases). Deletions cut 5 bases from V and 5 bases from J, with 15 bases between. The CDR3 is made up of 15 amino acids. Germline CDR1 reads SEHNR; CDR2 reads FQNEAQ (reference sequence). CDR3 protein: CASSPRQEANEKLFF. The CDR3 coding sequence is TGTGCCAGCAGCCCACGACAGGAGGCAAATGAAAAACTGTTTTTT.

This clonotype was observed a few times. V usage is TRBV20-1 and J usage is TRBJ1-2; weak D call: TRBD1 (5 bases). V shed 0 bases and J shed 7 bases, with 9 bases lying between them. The CDR3 runs to 12 residues. Germline CDR1 reads DFQATT; CDR2 reads SNEGSKA (reference sequence). Here the CDR3 DNA reads TGCAGTGCTAGAGATTCTGGGGCTGGCTACACCTTC. Encoded protein: CSARDSGAGYTF.

V is TRBV6-5 and J is TRBJ1-4, with D possibly TRBD1 on 6 matching bases. The germline gives CDR1 MNHEY, CDR2 SVGAGI. The CDR3 covers 15 residues. V lost 5 bases and J 3 bases, leaving 13 bases between the germline ends. The CDR3 coding sequence is TGTGCCAGCAGTCCCCAGGGGAGTTCTAATGAAAAACTGTTTTTT. Translated: CASSPQGSSNEKLFF.

The gene calls are TRBV24-1 and TRBJ1-2; D is ambiguous. The germline CDR1 and CDR2 sequences are KGHDR and SFDVKD. V was cut by 2 bases and J by 6 bases, with 12 bases left in between. The CDR3 contains 14 residues. CDR3 region: CATSDSYSSHGYTF. The CDR3 bases are TGTGCCACCAGTGATTCCTACAGTTCCCATGGCTACACCTTC.

This clonotype was seen only a few times. The chain employs TRBV20-1 and TRBJ1-3; D is unresolved. The length of the CDR3 is 13 residues. CDR1 is DFQATT and CDR2 is SNEGSKA in the germline V gene (reference sequence). CDR3 coding DNA: TGCCGGCACGGGATTGACTCTGGAAACACCATATATTTT. Translation: CRHGIDSGNTIYF.

This clonotype occurred a few times. The rearrangement uses TRBV12-3 or TRBV12-4 and TRBJ2-5; D is uncertain. V was trimmed by 3 bases and J by 5 bases, leaving 10 bases between them. The CDR3 sequence is 13 residues long. DNA for the CDR3: TGTGCCAGCAGTTTTCTTAAAGTCGAGACCCAGTACTTC. This translates into CASSFLKVETQYF.

The chain is built from TRBV12-3 or TRBV12-4 and TRBJ1-4; TRBD1 is a possible D gene (6 bases). The CDR3 extends over 14 amino acids. Trimming removed 3 bases at V and 8 bases at J, with 13 bases between. CDR3: CASSFGRGFEKLFF. CDR3 bases: TGTGCCAGCAGTTTCGGCAGGGGCTTCGAAAAACTGTTTTTT.

The sample holds many counts of this clonotype. This sequence joins TRBV24-1 and TRBJ2-3, with D perhaps matching TRBD2 (6 bases). CDR1 and CDR2 (germline): KGHDR, SFDVKD. V lost 4 bases, J lost 4 bases, and 14 bases lay in between. The CDR3 contains 15 residues. For the CDR3, the DNA is TGTGCCACCAGTGACCCGGGGGAATTTCCAGATACGCAGTATTTT. Its protein product is CATSDPGEFPDTQYF.

The rearrangement joins TRBV7-2 to TRBJ2-3; 10 positions match TRBD1. The V and J ends lost 6 bases and 3 bases, in that order; junction bases with no gene match: 9. The CDR3 has 16 residues. Looked up from germline, CDR1 is SGHTA and CDR2 is FQGNSA. CDR3 sequence (DNA): TGTGCCAGCAGGACAGGGGGCGGGCCGGGGACAGATACGCAGTATTTT. Its translation: CASRTGGGPGTDTQYF.

The genes are TRBV5-1 and TRBJ2-5, with D maybe TRBD1 (5 bases). Per the germline V gene, CDR1 is SGHRS and CDR2 is YFSETQ. The CDR3 consists of 14 residues. V lost 6 bases to trimming and J lost 1 base, with 13 bases between them. The CDR3 DNA sequence: TGCGCCAGCACCACTTCGACAGTCCAAGAGACCCAGTACTTC. Its translation is CASTTSTVQETQYF.

This clonotype was observed a few times. The rearrangement links TRBV11-3 to TRBJ2-1, with TRBD2 as a possible D gene (6 bases). From germline, CDR1 is SGHNT and CDR2 YENEEA. The CDR3 is 13 amino acids. V lost 5 bases, J lost 6 bases, and 11 bases lay in between. Here the CDR3 reads CASSRDFPNEQFF. As DNA, the CDR3 is TGTGCCAGCAGCCGGGACTTCCCCAATGAGCAGTTCTTC.

The chain links TRBV5-1 to TRBJ2-3; TRBD2 might be the D (6 bases). The germline V gene has CDR1 SGHRS and CDR2 YFSETQ. CDR3 length: 15 residues. V was cut by 0 bases and J by 0 bases, with 8 bases left in between. CDR3 coding DNA: TGCGCCAGCAGCTTGGTTAGCGGTAGCACAGATACGCAGTATTTT. It translates to CASSLVSGSTDTQYF. The full variable domain, rest sourced from reference TRBV5-1 and TRBJ2-3, is KAGVTQTPRYLIKTRGQQVTLSCSPISGHRSVSWYQQTPGQGLQFLFEYFSETQRNKGNFPGRFSGRQFSNSRSEMNVSTLELGDSALYLCASSLVSGSTDTQYFGPGTRLTVL.

The chain links TRBV27 to TRBJ2-7; a weak D match, TRBD2 (6 bases). Looked up from germline, CDR1 is MNHEY and CDR2 is SMNVEV (reference sequence). The length of the CDR3 is 13 residues. The V end lost 2 bases, the J end lost 6 bases, and 11 bases lay between the germline ends. CDR3 in DNA: TGTGCCAGCAGTTTAAAGGAGGGGTCCGAGCAGTACTTC. Translated, it gives CASSLKEGSEQYF.

This clonotype was seen ten or more times. The junction differs from germline at one of its ends, possibly a read error. The chain recombines TRBV5-1 with TRBJ2-5, with 7 positions matching TRBD1. This CDR3 is built from 13 residues. Germline assignment: CDR1 SGHRS and CDR2 YFSETQ. CDR3 sequence (DNA): TGTGCCAGCAGCCTCGGACAGGAAGAGACCCAGTACTTC. Its translation: CASSLGQEETQYF.

Only a few counts were recorded for this clonotype. The CDR3, as DNA: TGTGCCTGGAGTGGGGGTGGATTGACAGATACGCAGTATTTT. As protein: CAWSGGGLTDTQYF. This rearrangement joins TRBV30 to TRBJ2-3, with D unresolved. CDR3 length: 14 amino acids. Germline V CDR1 and CDR2: GTSNPN, SVGIG (reference sequence). V shed 1 base and J shed 3 bases, with 11 bases lying between them.

The J gene is TRBJ2-2, the V gene TRBV5-1; D may correspond to TRBD1 or TRBD2 (5 bases each). The V end was cut by 1 base, the J end by 5 bases, with 15 bases between. Per germline, CDR1 SGHRS and CDR2 YFSETQ. The CDR3 runs 16 residues. DNA for the CDR3: TGCGCCAGCAGCTTGCTCGGGACGAGGATGACCGGGGAGCTGTTTTTT. Translated: CASSLLGTRMTGELFF.

The chain couples TRBV12-5 to TRBJ2-5; 14 bases fit TRBD2. This CDR3 contains 15 residues. V shed 5 bases and J 4 bases; nucleotides not matched to a gene: 3. Germline V gene sequence: CDR1 LGHNT, CDR2 FRNRAP. The DNA of the CDR3 is TGTGCTAGTGGTCCGGGGACTAGCGGGGGAGAGACCCAGTACTTC. This sequence encodes CASGPGTSGGETQYF.

Only a few counts were recorded for this clonotype. The chain employs TRBV11-2 and TRBJ2-1; 7 bases map to TRBD1. CDR3 length: 13 amino acids. Unmatched junction bases numbered 8, after V lost 0 bases and J lost 15 bases. Germline V gives CDR1 SGHAT, CDR2 FQNNGV. Here the CDR3 DNA reads TGTGCCAGCAGCTTAGAAGCGACAGGGAATGCGTTCTTC. Protein product: CASSLEATGNAFF.

This chain uses TRBV10-3 with TRBJ2-4; a possible D gene is TRBD1 (6 bases). The CDR3 is 18 amino acids. Trimming stripped 2 bases from V and 0 bases from J, with 17 bases between. Germline CDR1 reads ENHRY; CDR2 reads SYGVKD. This chain's CDR3 is CAISEIGGSLLAKNIQYF. The CDR3 DNA is TGTGCCATCAGTGAGATAGGGGGTAGCCTTTTAGCCAAAAACATTCAGTACTTC.

The chain carries TRBV4-3 and TRBJ1-4; the match to TRBD1 covers 10 bases. The germline V gene has CDR1 LGHNA and CDR2 YSLEER. This CDR3 has 16 residues. The trim removed 0 bases at V and 7 bases at J, leaving 5 bases unmatched. As DNA, the CDR3 is TGCGCCAGCAGCCAAGATTTGGGACAGGGGAGTGAAAAACTGTTTTTT. This codes for CASSQDLGQGSEKLFF.